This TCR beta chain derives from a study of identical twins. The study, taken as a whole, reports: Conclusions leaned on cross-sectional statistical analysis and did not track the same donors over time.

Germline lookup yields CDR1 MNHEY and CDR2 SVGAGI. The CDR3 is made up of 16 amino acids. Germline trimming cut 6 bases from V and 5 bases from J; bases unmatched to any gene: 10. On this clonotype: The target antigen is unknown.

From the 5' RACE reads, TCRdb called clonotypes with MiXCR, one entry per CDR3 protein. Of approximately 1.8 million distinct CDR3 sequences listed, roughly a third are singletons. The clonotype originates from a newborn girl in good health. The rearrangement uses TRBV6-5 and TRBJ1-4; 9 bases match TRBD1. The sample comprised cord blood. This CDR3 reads CASSAGTGSRNEKLFF. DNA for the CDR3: TGTGCCAGCAGCGCCGGGACAGGGTCGAGGAATGAAAAACTGTTTTTT.